This T cell receptor (beta chain) originates from a study of T cells in localized non-small cell lung cancer. Study results and limitations: A median approximately 60 of the top 100 tumor clones appeared in adjacent lung.

To note about this clone: Its antigen is currently unknown.

V dropped 4 bases and J dropped 1 base, with 8 bases sitting between them. The CDR3 spans 13 residues. Germline values: CDR1 SGDLS, CDR2 YYNGEE. Data came from immunoSEQ multiplex PCR; TCRdb stores just in-frame clones and leaves some out. The data contain tens of thousands of clones, approximately 88% of them singletons. This sequence was found in a man aged 40 to 70 with stage I squamous cell lung carcinoma. The chain has TRBV9 and TRBJ1-1, with D perhaps TRBD1 (5 bases). The specimen was peripheral blood, collected before any cancer treatment. Here the CDR3 DNA reads TGTGCCAGCAGCTCCGGACAGAACACTGAAGCTTTCTTT. Protein product: CASSSGQNTEAFF.